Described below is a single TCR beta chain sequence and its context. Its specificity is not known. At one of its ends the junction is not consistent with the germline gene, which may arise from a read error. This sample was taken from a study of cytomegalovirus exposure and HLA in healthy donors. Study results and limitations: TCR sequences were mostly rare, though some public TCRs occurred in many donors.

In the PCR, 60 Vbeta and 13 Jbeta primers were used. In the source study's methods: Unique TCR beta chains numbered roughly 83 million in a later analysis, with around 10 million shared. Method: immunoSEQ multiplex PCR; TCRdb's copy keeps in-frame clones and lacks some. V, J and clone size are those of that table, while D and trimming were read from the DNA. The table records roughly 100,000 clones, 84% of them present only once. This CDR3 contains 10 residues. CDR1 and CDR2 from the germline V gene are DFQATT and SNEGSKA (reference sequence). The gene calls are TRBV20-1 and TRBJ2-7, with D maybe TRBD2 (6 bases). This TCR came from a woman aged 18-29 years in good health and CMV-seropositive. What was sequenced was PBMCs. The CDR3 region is CSARADRENF. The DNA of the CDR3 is TGCAGTGCTAGAGCAGACCGGGAGAACTTC.